The 32 T cell receptor beta chains given below trace back to one sample, sequenced in a study of blood T cells in healthy people across ages. Primers used in a second PCR of about 6 to 11 cycles were a sample-barcoded 5' primer and a J-beta primer mix. From the 5' RACE reads, TCRdb called clonotypes with MiXCR, one entry per CDR3 protein. The sample includes 850,000 to 1,000,000 distinct CDR3 sequences, roughly 51% seen only once; the top ten take roughly a fifth. Sequencing was carried out using blood. The receptor set was obtained from a woman aged 55-70 years in good health.

V usage is TRBV4-1 and J usage is TRBJ2-5, with a weak D call TRBD1 (8 bases). V lost 6 bases and J lost 2, with 16 bases in between. From germline, CDR1 is MGHRA and CDR2 YSYEKL. This CDR3 has 15 amino acids. CDR3: CASRREGTGQETQYF. The CDR3 DNA sequence: TGCGCCAGCAGGAGGGAGGGGACAGGACAAGAGACCCAGTACTTC.

The genes are TRBV27 and TRBJ2-7; 10 bases are a match to TRBD1. Germline values: CDR1 MNHEY, CDR2 SMNVEV (reference sequence). With V trimmed by 6 bases and J by 6 bases, 8 bases remained unmatched. The CDR3 spans 14 residues. The CDR3 loop reads CASSPGQGTVEQYF. The DNA for the CDR3 is TGTGCCAGCAGCCCGGGACAGGGGACGGTCGAGCAGTACTTC.

This chain uses TRBV28 with TRBJ2-3; D gene ambiguous. The CDR3 totals 13 residues. V dropped 7 bases and J dropped 5 bases, with 13 bases sitting between them. Germline V gene sequence: CDR1 MDHEN, CDR2 SYDVKM. Here the CDR3 reads CASIEESVDTQYF. DNA of the CDR3: TGTGCCAGCATTGAGGAATCGGTAGATACGCAGTATTTT. Using reference TRBV28 and TRBJ2-3 for the parts outside the CDR3, the full variable domain is DVKVTQSSRYLVKRTGEKVFLECVQDMDHENMFWYRQDPGLGLRLIYFSYDVKMKEKGDIPEGYSVSREKKERFSLILESASTNQTSMYLCASIEESVDTQYFGPGTRLTVL.

V gene TRBV4-2 combines with J gene TRBJ1-1; 10 positions agree with TRBD1. The CDR3 contains 17 residues. V trimming: 4 bases; J trimming: 2 bases; junction bases outside the gene matches: 10. The V gene's germline CDR1 is LGHNA and CDR2 YNFKEQ. In DNA form, the CDR3 reads TGTGCCAGCAGCCCCCGGGACAGGGGCACCCTAAACACTGAAGCTTTCTTT. Protein sequence: CASSPRDRGTLNTEAFF.

This clonotype was recorded a few times. This sequence joins TRBV29-1 and TRBJ2-3; D is undetermined. V dropped 7 bases and J dropped 11 bases, with 13 bases sitting between them. Germline lookup yields CDR1 SQVTM and CDR2 ANQGSEA. This CDR3 comprises 10 residues. CDR3 amino acids: CSALIPRQYF. The CDR3 DNA follows: TGCAGCGCCCTTATCCCAAGGCAGTATTTT.

The chain carries TRBV6-4 and TRBJ1-2; 9 bases agree with TRBD1. The germline V gene encodes CDR1 MRHNA and CDR2 SNTAGT. The CDR3 is 15 residues long. The trim removed 0 bases at V and 8 bases at J, leaving 7 bases unmatched. CDR3 protein: CASSDSGTGSSGYTF. The CDR3 nucleotides read TGTGCCAGCAGTGACTCCGGGACAGGGTCGTCCGGCTACACCTTC.

V usage is TRBV12-3 or TRBV12-4 and J usage is TRBJ1-4, with 7 bases lining up with TRBD1. This CDR3 contains 14 residues. With V trimmed by 7 bases and J by 8 bases, 10 bases remained unmatched. DNA of the CDR3: TGTGCCAGCACTGACAGGGTTGCCGGGGAAAAACTGTTTTTT. Its translation: CASTDRVAGEKLFF.

This rearrangement joins TRBV4-3 to TRBJ2-7; maybe TRBD2 (6 bases). Per the germline V gene, CDR1 is LGHNA and CDR2 is YSLEER. The CDR3 loop spans 15 amino acids. Trimming pared 2 bases from V and 4 bases from J, leaving 15 bases between. CDR3 DNA: TGCGCCAGCAGCCAATTTGTGTCGGGGGTGTACGAGCAGTACTTC. Its protein is CASSQFVSGVYEQYF.

The chain employs TRBV4-1 and TRBJ2-4; D remains ambiguous. Germline CDR1 MGHRA, CDR2 YSYEKL. The CDR3 sequence is 17 residues long. Trimming took off 1 base at V and 0 bases at J, with 13 bases between the two ends. CDR3 sequence reads: CASSQGGAYQAKNIQYF. DNA of the CDR3: TGCGCCAGCAGCCAAGGCGGCGCCTACCAAGCCAAAAACATTCAGTACTTC.

This clonotype was seen a few times. The J gene is TRBJ2-6, the V gene TRBV6-2 or TRBV6-3; no clear D gene. The V and J ends lost 5 bases and 0 bases respectively, with 8 bases between them. Germline V gene data show CDR1 as MNHEY and CDR2 as SVGEGT. The CDR3 sequence is 15 residues long. Here the CDR3 reads CASSPQLSGANVLTF. CDR3 sequence (DNA): TGTGCCAGCAGTCCTCAGCTCTCTGGGGCCAACGTCCTGACTTTC.

The chain combines TRBV6-5 with TRBJ2-7; 7 bases align to TRBD2. The length of the CDR3 is 13 residues. The junction had 4 bases not matched to a gene; V was cut back by 6 bases and J by 2 bases. The germline V gene has CDR1 MNHEY and CDR2 SVGAGI. CDR3 sequence: CASRPGGAYEQYF. The CDR3 coding sequence is TGTGCCAGCAGGCCGGGGGGAGCCTACGAGCAGTACTTC.

J is TRBJ2-3 and V is TRBV15, with D possibly TRBD1 on 7 matching bases. Trimming left V 2 bases short and J 0 bases short, with 21 bases between. Germline loops: CDR1 LNHNV, CDR2 YYDKDF (reference sequence). The CDR3 is 19 amino acids. The CDR3 DNA is TGTGCCACCAGCAGACCAGGGGGGCTCCAGGTAGGAAGCACAGATACGCAGTATTTT. It specifies CATSRPGGLQVGSTDTQYF.

V and J are TRBV4-1 and TRBJ2-1, with TRBD2 matching 10 bases. V gave up 3 bases and J gave up 2 bases; unmatched junction bases: 10. The germline V gene has CDR1 MGHRA and CDR2 YSYEKL. The CDR3 runs to 18 residues. For the CDR3, the DNA is TGCGCCAGCAGCCAGGGACTAGCGAGAGGTAGCACCTACAATGAGCAGTTCTTC. The encoded protein is CASSQGLARGSTYNEQFF.

This sequence joins TRBV4-1 and TRBJ2-5; the match to TRBD1 covers 8 bases. The germline gives CDR1 MGHRA, CDR2 YSYEKL. J lost 7 bases, V lost 2 bases, and 6 bases had no gene match. The CDR3 has 14 amino acids. The CDR3 spells CASSQPRQGRTQYF. As DNA, the CDR3 is TGCGCCAGCAGCCAACCGAGACAGGGGAGGACCCAGTACTTC.

The rearrangement links TRBV2 to TRBJ2-1, with TRBD2 matching over 11 bases. Germline V lookup: CDR1 SNHLY, CDR2 FYNNEI. Trimming removed 11 bases from V and 0 bases from J; junction bases left unmatched: 12. This CDR3 region has 17 residues. CDR3 nucleotide sequence: TGTGCCGGATCCCTAGCGGGAGGCCCGAGCTCCTACAATGAGCAGTTCTTC. It yields the protein CAGSLAGGPSSYNEQFF.

This clonotype has more than one count but fewer than ten. The rearrangement uses TRBV11-3 and TRBJ2-1; 8 nucleotides agree with TRBD2. The CDR3 contains 14 residues. The germline V gene encodes CDR1 SGHNT and CDR2 YENEEA. V was pared by 6 bases and J by 7 bases, with 8 bases of the junction left unmatched. The CDR3 DNA follows: TGTGCCAGCAGTCGGGAGGGTTTTTTGAATGAGCAGTTCTTC. Translation gives CASSREGFLNEQFF.

The sample holds a few counts of this clonotype. This chain joins TRBV28 and TRBJ2-3, with 8 bases aligning to TRBD2. V shed 5 bases, J shed 5 bases, and the junction held 6 bases outside the gene matches. The germline V gene encodes CDR1 MDHEN and CDR2 SYDVKM. The CDR3 runs 14 residues. The CDR3 here is CASSRGLGVDTQYF. CDR3 nucleotides: TGTGCCAGCAGTAGGGGACTAGGAGTAGATACGCAGTATTTT.

This clonotype was detected ten times or more. Written as DNA, the CDR3 is TGTGCCAGCAGCTTATCAGGGCGACCCACAGATACGCAGTATTTT. The encoded protein is CASSLSGRPTDTQYF. V is TRBV11-2 and J is TRBJ2-3; weak D call: TRBD1 (5 bases). The CDR3 loop spans 15 amino acids. The V end was cut by 2 bases, the J end by 2 bases, with 11 bases between. Germline CDR1 reads SGHAT; CDR2 reads FQNNGV.

The V gene is TRBV27, the J gene TRBJ2-6, with 8 nucleotides matching TRBD2. Unmatched junction bases numbered 13, after V lost 5 bases and J lost 4 bases. CDR3 size: 18 residues. Germline lookup yields CDR1 MNHEY and CDR2 SMNVEV (reference sequence). The DNA of the CDR3 is TGTGCCAGCAGTCCACCTAGCGGGTGGTCGGTGGGGGCCAACGTCCTGACTTTC. This sequence encodes CASSPPSGWSVGANVLTF.

This clonotype occurred a few times. The chain recombines TRBV10-3 with TRBJ2-4; D ambiguous. Germline lookup yields CDR1 ENHRY and CDR2 SYGVKD. CDR3 length: 14 residues. The germline V and J ends were trimmed by 3 bases and 13 bases, with 19 bases remaining between them. The chain's CDR3 is CAISDPTLGNEQYF. CDR3 nucleotide sequence: TGTGCCATCAGTGACCCGACTTTGGGGAATGAGCAGTACTTC.

The chain links TRBV20-1 to TRBJ2-1; weak D call: TRBD2 (5 bases). The length of the CDR3 is 11 residues. CDR1 is DFQATT, CDR2 SNEGSKA, per germline (reference sequence). V lost 3 bases and J lost 9, with 9 bases in between. CDR3 in DNA: TGCAGTGCTAGGCCGGGGAGTGAGCAGTTCTTC. This encodes CSARPGSEQFF.

In its sample, this clonotype was seen a few times. The V call is TRBV28, the J call TRBJ2-7; perhaps TRBD2 as D (7 bases). Trimming left V 3 bases short and J 2 bases short, with 17 bases between. CDR3 length equals 16 residues. Per the germline V gene, CDR1 is MDHEN and CDR2 is SYDVKM. CDR3: CASSFLGGVIPYEQYF. The DNA for the CDR3 is TGTGCCAGCAGTTTTTTAGGGGGGGTTATCCCCTACGAGCAGTACTTC.

The chain uses TRBV12-3 or TRBV12-4 and TRBJ1-2, with TRBD1 matching 8 bases. Trimming removed 5 bases from V and 6 bases from J; junction bases left unmatched: 8. CDR3 length: 14 amino acids. The CDR3 DNA reads TGTGCCAGCAGTGTACAGGGGGTGGCGAATGGCTACACCTTC. Protein sequence: CASSVQGVANGYTF.

This clonotype was counted a few times. The rearrangement uses TRBV6-5 and TRBJ2-7; 11 bases are a match to TRBD2. The V and J ends lost 5 bases and 3 bases, in that order; junction bases with no gene match: 6. The CDR3 loop spans 15 amino acids. The germline V gene encodes CDR1 MNHEY and CDR2 SVGAGI. CDR3 nucleotide sequence: TGTGCCAGCAGTCCGTATAGCGGGAGGGGCTACGAGCAGTACTTC. Its translation is CASSPYSGRGYEQYF.

V gene TRBV2 combines with J gene TRBJ2-1, with TRBD2 matching over 14 bases. With 8 bases clipped from V and 9 bases from J, the junction kept 3 bases outside the gene matches. The CDR3 totals 13 residues. CDR1 and CDR2 (germline): SNHLY, FYNNEI. The CDR3 sequence: CASAGLAGVEQFF. CDR3 DNA: TGTGCCAGCGCGGGACTAGCGGGAGTTGAGCAGTTCTTC.

This clonotype was detected once. V usage is TRBV21-1 and J usage is TRBJ1-5; the table's D call, TRBD1, has no DNA check behind it. TRBV21-1 is classified as a pseudogene. This CDR3 comprises 15 residues. The CDR3 bases are TGTGCCGTCCGCAGTGGGGCGCTAAACAATCAGCCCCAGCATTTT. Translated: CAVRSGALNNQPQHF.

The CDR3 sequence: CASSFDGDGSPLHF. The CDR3 DNA follows: TGTGCCAGCAGTTTTGACGGTGATGGTTCACCCCTCCACTTT. The genes are TRBV28 and TRBJ1-6; D is uncertain. The V and J ends lost 3 bases and 9 bases respectively, with 12 bases between them. Germline V gene data show CDR1 as MDHEN and CDR2 as SYDVKM. This CDR3 region has 14 residues.

The chain is built from TRBV27 and TRBJ2-7; D is unclear. The CDR3 covers 12 residues. Germline CDR1 is MNHEY and CDR2 is SMNVEV (reference sequence). With 7 bases removed from V and 2 bases from J, the gap between germline ends came to 9 bases. CDR3 amino acids: CASKGYTYEQYF. The CDR3 DNA reads as TGTGCCAGCAAAGGCTACACCTACGAGCAGTACTTC.

V gene TRBV29-1 combines with J gene TRBJ2-1; possible D gene TRBD2, 6 bases. The CDR3 consists of 12 residues. Germline values: CDR1 SQVTM, CDR2 ANQGSEA. With 5 bases removed from V and 8 bases from J, the gap between germline ends came to 13 bases. CDR3 loop: CSVLTSSDEQFF. In DNA, the CDR3 is TGCAGCGTTTTGACTAGTAGCGATGAGCAGTTCTTC.

The chain recombines TRBV29-1 with TRBJ2-1; D perhaps matches TRBD2 (6 bases). This CDR3 region has 11 residues. Trimming stripped 8 bases from V and 10 bases from J, with 15 bases between. Germline V CDR1 and CDR2: SQVTM, ANQGSEA. Here the CDR3 reads CSTRLVREQFF. The CDR3 DNA reads TGCAGCACACGACTAGTCAGGGAGCAGTTCTTC.

The chain joins TRBV7-9 to TRBJ2-1, with D hard to call. The end of the DNA is better explained by TRBJ2-7, so the J call may be wrong. This CDR3 is 13 amino acids long. The germline gives CDR1 SEHNR, CDR2 FQNEAQ (reference sequence). This CDR3 reads CASSLEANYEQYF. The CDR3 DNA sequence: TGTGCCAGCAGCTTAGAGGCCAACTACGAGCAGTACTTC.

The chain has TRBV20-1 and TRBJ2-7, with unresolved D. Per the germline V gene, CDR1 is DFQATT and CDR2 is SNEGSKA (reference sequence). There are 15 residues in the CDR3. With 6 bases removed from V and 4 bases from J, the gap between germline ends came to 22 bases. The CDR3 DNA reads as TGCAGTGCCCTACCAGGAGATCCTAACTCGTACGAGCAGTACTTC. The encoded protein is CSALPGDPNSYEQYF.